This TCR beta chain was identified in a study of radiation and T cells in renal cell carcinoma. Study-wide results and limits: Baseline intratumoral clonotype presence is unknown without pretreatment biopsies.

Germline V gene lookup returns CDR1 SGHTA and CDR2 FQGNSA. CDR3 length: 19 residues. The V gene lost 1 base and the J gene lost 0 bases, with 19 bases spanning the gap. Measured with immunoSEQ multiplex PCR; TCRdb has only the in-frame clones, and not every one. The sample has tens of thousands of clones, about 85% seen once. The count of this clone is one. Its antigen is undetermined. Specified time point: blood 4 weeks post-SBRT, at nephrectomy. The treatment here: 15 Gy SBRT to primary tumor, nephrectomy 4 weeks later. This TCR was recovered from a middle-aged man with renal cell carcinoma. Sequenced material: blood, taken from a patient whose treatment included radiotherapy and nephrectomy. The chain joins TRBV7-2 to TRBJ2-1; D possibly corresponds to TRBD2 (6 bases). The CDR3 region has the DNA TGTGCCAGCAGCTTAGGCTCTGCTAGAACGGGAGTCTCCTACAATGAGCAGTTCTTC. Its protein is CASSLGSARTGVSYNEQFF.